The 4 T cell receptor beta chains reported below all come from one sample, sequenced in a study of blood T cells in healthy people across ages. Next came a second PCR, run for about 6 to 12 cycles, which used a sample-barcoded 5' primer along with a J-beta primer mix. TCRdb re-analysed the 5' RACE reads in MiXCR, keeping a single row per CDR3 protein. This table has 650,000 to 900,000 distinct CDR3 sequences, around 62% appearing once. Sequencing was performed on blood. The receptors shown here come from a man aged 30-40 years in good health.

This clonotype has only a few counts. The rearrangement joins TRBV4-2 to TRBJ2-1; TRBD2 might be the D (5 bases). The germline V gene has CDR1 LGHNA and CDR2 YNFKEQ. V was clipped by 6 bases and J by 4 bases, with 16 bases between them. The CDR3 spans 15 residues. CDR3 in DNA: TGTGCCAGCAGTAGGGAGCCTAGTGGGTACAATGAGCAGTTCTTC. It codes for CASSREPSGYNEQFF.

This clonotype was observed a few times. The chain employs TRBV11-3 and TRBJ2-7; D may match TRBD1 or TRBD2 (5 bases each). Germline V lookup: CDR1 SGHNT, CDR2 YENEEA. V lost 4 bases and J lost 3, with 10 bases in between. The CDR3 is 13 residues long. The CDR3 coding sequence is TGTGCCAGCAGCTGGGGGACCAACTACGAGCAGTACTTC. This sequence encodes CASSWGTNYEQYF.

The chain carries TRBV11-1 and TRBJ1-4; D is unresolved. The V end was cut by 5 bases, the J end by 4 bases, with 8 bases between. CDR1 is SGHAT and CDR2 is FQDESV in the germline V gene (reference sequence). CDR3 length: 13 residues. The CDR3: CASSRARNEKLFF. For the CDR3, the DNA is TGTGCCAGCAGCCGTGCCCGTAATGAAAAACTGTTTTTT.

CDR3 region: CASSLQGGANADTQYF. The CDR3 nucleotides are TGTGCCAGCAGCTTGCAGGGGGGGGCGAATGCAGATACGCAGTATTTT. This chain connects TRBV7-2 to TRBJ2-3, with D perhaps matching TRBD1 or TRBD2 (7 bases each). The germline V gene has CDR1 SGHTA and CDR2 FQGNSA. The CDR3 sequence is 16 residues long. V lost 3 bases to trimming and J lost 4 bases, with 17 bases between them.